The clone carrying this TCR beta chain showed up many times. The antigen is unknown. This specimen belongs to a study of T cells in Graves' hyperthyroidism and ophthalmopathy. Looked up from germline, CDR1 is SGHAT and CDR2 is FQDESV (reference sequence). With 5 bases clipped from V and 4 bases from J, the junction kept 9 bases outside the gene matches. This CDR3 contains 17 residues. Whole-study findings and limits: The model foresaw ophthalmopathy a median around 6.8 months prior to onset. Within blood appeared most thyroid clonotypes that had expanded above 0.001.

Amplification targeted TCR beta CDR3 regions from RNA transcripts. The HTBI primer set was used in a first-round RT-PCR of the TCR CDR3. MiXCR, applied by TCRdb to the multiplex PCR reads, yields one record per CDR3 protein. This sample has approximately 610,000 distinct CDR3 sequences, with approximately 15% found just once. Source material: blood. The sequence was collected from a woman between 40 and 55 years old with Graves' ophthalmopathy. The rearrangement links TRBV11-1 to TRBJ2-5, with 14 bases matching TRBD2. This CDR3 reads CASSKGTSGGKRETQYF. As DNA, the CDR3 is TGTGCCAGCAGCAAGGGGACTAGCGGGGGCAAGAGAGAGACCCAGTACTTC.